The 28 T cell receptor beta chains below come from one sample, sequenced in a study of identical twins' blood T cells. TCRdb analysed the 5' RACE reads with MiXCR anew, one entry per CDR3 protein. The sample has about 370,000 distinct CDR3 sequences; about 28% are singletons. The specimen was PBMCs. These receptors originate from a woman aged 18 to 55 in good health.

Comment on this clonotype: Since a much larger clone is just one base distant, this may be a read error. The gene calls are TRBV10-1 and TRBJ2-2; the D gene is possibly TRBD2 (5 bases). CDR1 is WNHNN, CDR2 SYGVQD, per germline (reference sequence). CDR3 size: 12 residues. The DNA for the CDR3 is TGCGCCAGCAGTGAAAACACCGGGGAGCCGTTTTTT. Amino acids: CASSENTGEPFF.

The V and J genes are TRBV29-1 and TRBJ2-5; 7 bases line up with TRBD2. This CDR3 comprises 17 residues. V lost 0 bases and J lost 5; bases outside the gene matches: 15. Germline V gene lookup returns CDR1 SQVTM and CDR2 ANQGSEA. CDR3 residues: CSVEDPREESYVETQYF. The CDR3 bases are TGCAGCGTTGAAGATCCACGGGAGGAATCATACGTGGAGACCCAGTACTTC.

This clonotype was seen only a few times. This chain connects TRBV5-1 to TRBJ2-1; 7 positions match TRBD1. J was trimmed by 7 bases and V by 3 bases; bases with no gene match: 7. Germline CDR1 is SGHRS and CDR2 is YFSETQ. The CDR3 runs 14 residues. The CDR3 protein is CASSYRDRRNEQFF. CDR3 bases: TGCGCCAGCAGCTACCGGGACAGACGAAATGAGCAGTTCTTC. Drawing the rest from reference TRBV5-1 and TRBJ2-1, the complete variable domain is KAGVTQTPRYLIKTRGQQVTLSCSPISGHRSVSWYQQTPGQGLQFLFEYFSETQRNKGNFPGRFSGRQFSNSRSEMNVSTLELGDSALYLCASSYRDRRNEQFFGPGTRLTVL.

This clonotype was detected only a few times. The chain uses TRBV7-2 and TRBJ2-3, with D unclear. This CDR3 contains 12 residues. V lost 7 bases to trimming and J lost 6 bases, with 11 bases between them. Germline assignment: CDR1 SGHTA and CDR2 FQGNSA. The CDR3 bases are TGTGCCAGCACTGGCGGTCTGGATACGCAGTATTTT. Protein: CASTGGLDTQYF.

V and J are TRBV5-6 and TRBJ1-5; D perhaps matches TRBD1 (5 bases). Germline values: CDR1 SGHDT, CDR2 YYEEEE. CDR3 size: 16 residues. The V end lost 0 bases, the J end lost 7 bases, and 17 bases lay between the germline ends. Here the CDR3 DNA reads TGTGCCAGCAGCTTGGCGTCGAGAGGGGAGTTCCAGCCCCAGCATTTT. It encodes CASSLASRGEFQPQHF.

As concerns this clonotype: The junction and the germline gene differ at one end; a read error may be behind it. V is TRBV11-2 and J is TRBJ2-3; a possible D gene is TRBD1 (6 bases). Germline assignment: CDR1 SGHAT and CDR2 FQNNGV. The CDR3 extends over 15 amino acids. Written as DNA, the CDR3 is TGTGCCAGCAACTTATCGGGACACATCACAGATACGCAGTATTTT. It specifies CASNLSGHITDTQYF.

This clonotype was seen only once. J is TRBJ1-1 and V is TRBV5-1; D remains ambiguous. V lost 4 bases, J lost 2 bases, and 18 bases lay in between. The CDR3 consists of 16 residues. Per the germline V gene, CDR1 is SGHRS and CDR2 is YFSETQ. For the CDR3, the DNA is TGCGCCAGCAGCCAGACCTGGCTAGTACCCAACACTGAAGCTTTCTTT. Its protein is CASSQTWLVPNTEAFF.

The chain recombines TRBV5-1 with TRBJ2-2; unclear D gene. Trimming removed 2 bases from V and 4 bases from J, with 9 bases in between. Germline loops: CDR1 SGHRS, CDR2 YFSETQ. CDR3 length equals 14 residues. This CDR3 is CASSFGQATGELFF. CDR3 sequence (DNA): TGCGCCAGCAGCTTCGGGCAGGCCACCGGGGAGCTGTTTTTT.

The chain carries TRBV29-1 and TRBJ1-3; D call uncertain. CDR1 is SQVTM, CDR2 ANQGSEA, per germline. This CDR3 comprises 11 residues. The V and J ends lost 8 bases and 4 bases respectively, with 9 bases between them. The CDR3 here is CSRPPGNTIYF. In nucleotides, the CDR3 is TGCAGCCGACCCCCCGGAAACACCATATATTTT.

This clonotype was detected ten times or more. The J gene is TRBJ2-2, the V gene TRBV6-2 or TRBV6-3, with a tentative D call TRBD1 (5 bases). The CDR3 sequence is 14 residues long. Germline loops: CDR1 MNHEY, CDR2 SVGEGT. V was pared by 0 bases and J by 9 bases, with 11 bases between. CDR3 DNA sequence: TGTGCCAGCAGTTACTCGATCGGACACCGGGAGCTGTTTTTT. Translation gives CASSYSIGHRELFF.

This rearrangement joins TRBV12-3 or TRBV12-4 to TRBJ2-1; tentatively, D is TRBD2 (5 bases). CDR3 length: 15 amino acids. Trimming removed 2 bases from V and 5 bases from J, with 13 bases in between. CDR3 DNA: TGTGCCAGCAGTTTATCCCCGGGAAGAGACAATGAGCAGTTCTTC. Encoded protein: CASSLSPGRDNEQFF.

Regarding this clonotype: The CDR3 ends on some other residue instead of the conserved phenylalanine or tryptophan, so this is likely a read error. V gene TRBV10-3 combines with J gene TRBJ2-1; D might be TRBD2 (5 bases). There are 14 residues in the CDR3. The germline V and J ends were trimmed by 6 bases and 0 bases, with 9 bases remaining between them. The germline gives CDR1 ENHRY, CDR2 SYGVKD. CDR3 nucleotide sequence: TGTGCCATCAGCCGGGATCTCTCCTACAATGAGCAGTTCTCC. As protein: CAISRDLSYNEQFS.

CDR3 DNA: TGTGCCAGCAGTTCTCGGACAGGGATTTCCTACGAGCAGTACTTC. Protein product: CASSSRTGISYEQYF. The chain is built from TRBV27 and TRBJ2-7, with 8 nucleotides matching TRBD1. The CDR3 sequence is 15 residues long. Per germline, CDR1 MNHEY and CDR2 SMNVEV (reference sequence). Trimming at V came to 4 bases and at J to 1 base, leaving 6 bases not matched to a gene.

The rearrangement uses TRBV12-3 or TRBV12-4 and TRBJ1-1; 7 nucleotides agree with TRBD1. V trimming: 7 bases; J trimming: 5 bases; junction bases outside the gene matches: 7. The CDR3 is 13 residues long. This CDR3 reads CASTPSGGTEAFF. The CDR3 DNA is TGTGCCAGCACCCCATCAGGGGGTACTGAAGCTTTCTTT.

This clonotype was counted only a few times. V and J are TRBV6-1 and TRBJ2-1, with a weak D call TRBD1 (6 bases). Trimming pared 5 bases from V and 6 bases from J, leaving 20 bases between. CDR1 and CDR2 (germline): MNHNS, SASEGT. The CDR3 contains 16 residues. The CDR3 loop is CASSTRRQGFINEQFF. CDR3 sequence (DNA): TGTGCCAGCAGTACAAGGAGGCAGGGGTTCATCAATGAGCAGTTCTTC.

This clonotype was seen ten or more times. The chain carries TRBV29-1 and TRBJ1-3, with 8 nucleotides matching TRBD1. There are 12 residues in the CDR3. After removal of 7 bases from V and 5 bases from J, the junction contained 4 bases not matched to a gene. The germline V gene encodes CDR1 SQVTM and CDR2 ANQGSEA. CDR3 loop: CSAQGARNTIYF. In DNA form, the CDR3 reads TGCAGCGCCCAGGGGGCAAGAAACACCATATATTTT.

There are a few counts of this clonotype. This chain links TRBV9 with TRBJ2-2; D remains ambiguous. Germline V lookup: CDR1 SGDLS, CDR2 YYNGEE. The germline V and J ends were trimmed by 0 bases and 5 bases, with 5 bases remaining between them. The CDR3 is 13 amino acids. The CDR3 region has the DNA TGTGCCAGCAGCGTAGGGATGACCGGGGAGCTGTTTTTT. Protein sequence: CASSVGMTGELFF.

This clonotype has a handful of counts. The V call is TRBV7-9, the J call TRBJ2-5; D is possibly TRBD2 (6 bases). The CDR3 has 14 residues. Germline V lookup: CDR1 SEHNR, CDR2 FQNEAQ (reference sequence). V lost 2 bases and J 2 bases, leaving 9 bases between the germline ends. CDR3 loop: CASSLRLAQETQYF. CDR3 in DNA: TGTGCCAGCAGCTTAAGGCTAGCGCAAGAGACCCAGTACTTC.

This clonotype was seen repeatedly, ten times or more. Written as DNA, the CDR3 is TGTGCCGTTTACAACACTAACTATGGCTACACCTTC. It encodes CAVYNTNYGYTF. This sequence joins TRBV10-3 and TRBJ1-2, with no clear D. Trimming took 11 bases from V and 0 from J, leaving 10 bases between them. Germline values: CDR1 ENHRY, CDR2 SYGVKD. The CDR3 runs 12 residues.

This clonotype has at least ten counts. The chain joins TRBV20-1 to TRBJ2-5, with 10 bases matching TRBD1. The CDR3 has 13 residues. J gave up 3 bases and V 6 bases, and 4 bases lay outside the gene matches. The germline CDR1 and CDR2 sequences are DFQATT and SNEGSKA (reference sequence). CDR3: CSARQGAKETQYF. The CDR3 DNA is TGCAGTGCAAGACAGGGGGCTAAAGAGACCCAGTACTTC.

The rearrangement joins TRBV4-3 to TRBJ2-4, with D possibly matching TRBD1 (6 bases). V lost 3 bases and J lost 7, with 16 bases in between. CDR3 length: 15 residues. Germline lookup yields CDR1 LGHNA and CDR2 YSLEER. The CDR3 sequence: CASSQDRNRVNIQYF. The CDR3 DNA reads TGCGCCAGCAGCCAGGATAGAAACAGGGTTAACATTCAGTACTTC.

The chain is built from TRBV20-1 and TRBJ2-1, with D unresolved. Deletions cut 3 bases from V and 4 bases from J, with 13 bases between. The CDR3 runs 14 residues. From germline, CDR1 is DFQATT and CDR2 SNEGSKA (reference sequence). CDR3 coding DNA: TGCAGTGCTAGTAGTCTGGCCGTATACAATGAGCAGTTCTTC. It translates to CSASSLAVYNEQFF.

This clonotype has more than one count but fewer than ten. The rearrangement uses TRBV29-1 and TRBJ2-5; D remains unclear. The CDR3 runs 12 residues. CDR1 SQVTM and CDR2 ANQGSEA come from the germline V gene. The V gene lost 4 bases and the J gene lost 2 bases, with 8 bases spanning the gap. The CDR3 reads CSVVPVQETQYF. As DNA, the CDR3 is TGCAGCGTTGTACCCGTGCAAGAGACCCAGTACTTC.

J is TRBJ1-4 and V is TRBV11-2; D is possibly TRBD1 (5 bases). CDR1 is SGHAT, CDR2 FQNNGV, per germline. Trimming shortened V by 3 bases and J by 0 bases, and 11 bases separated the two germline ends. The CDR3 totals 16 residues. CDR3 sequence reads: CASSFFGAATNEKLFF. The CDR3 DNA follows: TGTGCCAGCAGCTTTTTCGGGGCTGCAACTAATGAAAAACTGTTTTTT.

This clonotype was observed a few times. V usage is TRBV5-4 and J usage is TRBJ2-3, with 9 bases aligning to TRBD2. Germline CDR1 SGHNT, CDR2 YYREEE (reference sequence). The trim removed 7 bases at V and 4 bases at J, leaving 10 bases unmatched. This CDR3 contains 15 residues. The CDR3, as DNA: TGTGCCAGCTCCCGGTCCAGCGGGAGGCCAGATACGCAGTATTTT. Translation: CASSRSSGRPDTQYF.

The CDR3 DNA follows: TGTGCCAGCAGCTCGGGACGTTCTGGCTACACCTTC. Amino acid sequence: CASSSGRSGYTF. The chain recombines TRBV11-2 with TRBJ1-2; possible D gene TRBD1, 5 bases. Per the germline V gene, CDR1 is SGHAT and CDR2 is FQNNGV. The V gene lost 4 bases and the J gene lost 7 bases, with 10 bases spanning the gap. This CDR3 has 12 residues.

The chain couples TRBV19 to TRBJ1-2; no clear D gene. Deletions cut 5 bases from V and 8 bases from J, with 12 bases between. There are 12 residues in the CDR3. Germline V gene lookup returns CDR1 LNHDA and CDR2 SQIVND (reference sequence). CDR3 in DNA: TGTGCCAGTAGTCCACTGAAGGCCGGCTACACCTTC. Its translation is CASSPLKAGYTF.

This chain uses TRBV6-5 with TRBJ1-2; 7 bases align to TRBD1. The CDR3 totals 15 residues. The trim removed 2 bases at V and 3 bases at J, leaving 6 bases unmatched. Germline lookup yields CDR1 MNHEY and CDR2 SVGAGI. Written as DNA, the CDR3 is TGTGCCAGCAGTTACCATGCCACAGGGGACTATGGCTACACCTTC. This gives the protein CASSYHATGDYGYTF.